This is a list of T cell receptor beta chains from one sample in a study of cytomegalovirus exposure and HLA in healthy donors. Produced via immunoSEQ multiplex PCR; TCRdb's table is partial and in-frame only. This table holds roughly 140,000 clones, roughly 91% found once. Sequencing input: PBMCs. These TCRs come from a woman in her late teens or twenties in good health and CMV-seropositive. CDR3s include the opening cysteine and the closing phenylalanine or tryptophan. Fields, in order: clone size, V gene, D gene, J gene, CDR3 protein, CDR3 DNA. The D gene is left open where the match is weak. A row's size may be missing; if present it is once, few, many or a size class.

.	TRBV4-2	.	TRBJ2-5	CASSQDSGIRTETQYF	TGTGCCAGCAGCCAAGATTCGGGGATCAGAACGGAGACCCAGTACTTC
.	TRBV15	TRBD1	TRBJ2-7	CATSRERTGTYEQYF	TGTGCCACCAGCAGAGAAAGGACAGGGACCTACGAGCAGTACTTC
.	TRBV28	TRBD1	TRBJ1-5	CASSLPLQTGEGNQPQHF	TGTGCCAGCAGTTTACCACTCCAAACAGGGGAGGGCAATCAGCCCCAGCATTTT
.	TRBV5-6	.	TRBJ2-1	CASSLALSEQFF	TGTGCCAGCAGCTTGGCTCTGAGTGAGCAGTTCTTC
once	TRBV4-1	.	TRBJ2-3	CASSQDRESHFRTDTQYF	TGCGCCAGCAGCCAAGATCGGGAGTCACACTTTCGCACAGATACGCAGTATTTT
.	TRBV5-1	TRBD2	TRBJ2-2	CASSLAGTSNTGELFF	TGCGCCAGCAGCTTAGCCGGGACTAGCAACACCGGGGAGCTGTTTTTT
.	TRBV6-1	.	TRBJ2-1	CASRQGYSSYNEQFF	TGTGCCAGCAGACAGGGCTATAGCTCCTACAATGAGCAGTTCTTC
.	TRBV28	TRBD1	TRBJ1-5	CASSLSWAGGGQPQHF	TGTGCCAGCAGTTTATCTTGGGCAGGGGGTGGGCAGCCCCAGCATTTT
.	TRBV2	TRBD1	TRBJ2-7	CASRAGGSYEQYF	TGTGCCAGCAGGGCAGGGGGCTCCTACGAGCAGTACTTC
.	TRBV12-5	.	TRBJ2-7	CASGLGQSSYEQYF	TGTGCTAGTGGTTTGGGGCAGTCCTCCTACGAGCAGTACTTC
.	TRBV25-1	TRBD2	TRBJ2-3	CASSEGSSGRALSDTQYF	TGTGCCAGCAGTGAAGGTTCTAGCGGGAGGGCCCTTTCAGATACGCAGTATTTT
.	TRBV12-5	.	TRBJ2-7	CASGLGGGAGEQYF	TGTGCTAGTGGTCTAGGAGGTGGCGCCGGGGAGCAGTACTTC
.	TRBV15	TRBD2	TRBJ2-3	CATSRDSGRARDTQYF	TGTGCCACCAGCAGAGATAGCGGGAGGGCCAGGGATACGCAGTATTTT
.	TRBV4-1	TRBD1	TRBJ2-4	CASSQAPTGAKNIQYF	TGCGCCAGCAGCCAAGCTCCGACAGGGGCCAAAAACATTCAGTACTTC
.	TRBV5-1	TRBD1	TRBJ1-4	CASSLAGGDEKLFF	TGCGCCAGCAGCTTAGCAGGGGGAGATGAAAAACTGTTTTTT
few	TRBV7-8	.	TRBJ2-5	CASSPGGVVWETQYF	TGTGCCAGCAGCCCCGGAGGAGTAGTCTGGGAGACCCAGTACTTC
.	TRBV5-6	.	TRBJ2-7	CASSLAGFEQYF	TGTGCCAGCAGCTTGGCGGGGTTCGAGCAGTACTTC
once	TRBV28	TRBD2	TRBJ2-7	CASRRGLADLYEQYF	TGTGCCAGCAGGCGGGGACTAGCGGACCTCTACGAGCAGTACTTC
.	TRBV5-4	.	TRBJ1-2	CASSLEQVYGYTF	TGTGCCAGCAGCTTGGAACAGGTGTATGGCTACACCTTC
few	TRBV6-5	.	TRBJ2-2	CASSQDSGELFF	TGTGCCAGCAGCCAGGACTCTGGGGAGCTGTTTTTT
.	TRBV7-3	TRBD2	TRBJ2-1	CASSLVGSGSPYNEQFF	TGTGCCAGCAGCTTAGTGGGTAGCGGGAGCCCCTACAATGAGCAGTTCTTC
.	TRBV7-6	TRBD1	TRBJ2-7	CASSHETGPSYEQYF	TGTGCCAGCAGTCACGAGACAGGGCCCTCCTACGAGCAGTACTTC
.	TRBV7-8	TRBD2	TRBJ2-1	CASRQTSGTYNEQFF	TGTGCCAGCAGACAGACTAGCGGTACCTACAATGAGCAGTTCTTC
.	TRBV30	TRBD1	TRBJ1-5	CAWSRQGLFSNQPQHF	TGTGCCTGGAGTCGACAGGGGTTATTTAGCAATCAGCCCCAGCATTTT
.	TRBV7-9	TRBD2	TRBJ2-3	CASSPPLAGVADTQYF	TGTGCCAGCAGCCCACCGCTAGCGGGAGTAGCAGATACGCAGTATTTT
.	TRBV18	.	TRBJ2-5	CASSPFTGSLETQYF	TGTGCCAGCTCACCCTTCACCGGGAGTTTAGAGACCCAGTACTTC
.	TRBV7-2	.	TRBJ1-2	CASSLAGRADGYTF	TGTGCCAGCAGCTTAGCTGGCAGGGCGGATGGCTACACCTTC
.	TRBV11-3	TRBD2	TRBJ2-5	CASSLPLAGAGETQYF	TGTGCCAGCAGCTTACCCCTAGCGGGAGCGGGGGAGACCCAGTACTTC
.	TRBV29-1	.	TRBJ2-3	CSVEDKWRETDTQYF	TGCAGCGTTGAAGATAAATGGAGGGAGACAGATACGCAGTATTTT
.	TRBV30	.	TRBJ1-2	CAWRPPGVNYGYTF	TGTGCCTGGAGACCCCCCGGGGTCAACTATGGCTACACCTTC
once	TRBV5-1	.	TRBJ1-2	CASRQGNYGYTF	TGCGCCAGCAGGCAGGGAAACTATGGCTACACCTTC
once	TRBV5-1	.	TRBJ2-7	CASSPGRGVKTYEQYF	TGCGCCAGCAGCCCTGGGCGGGGAGTGAAGACCTACGAGCAGTACTTC